The 5 T cell receptor beta chains below all came from one sample that was sequenced in a study of blood T cell repertoires in COVID-19. Sequenced by immunoSEQ multiplex PCR; TCRdb stores in-frame clones only, minus some. The data hold about 220,000 clones, with roughly 80% observed a single time. Sequencing was carried out using PBMCs or T cells enriched from blood (not recorded which). The source is a woman in her forties who had been exposed to COVID-19.

The chain's CDR3 is CASSQEFGTGSVREKLFF. In nucleotides, the CDR3 is TGTGCCAGCAGCCAAGAGTTCGGGACAGGCTCTGTTCGGGAAAAACTGTTTTTT. V usage is TRBV3-1 (or the pseudogene TRBV3-2) and J usage is TRBJ1-4, with 8 bases that match TRBD1. The CDR3 runs to 18 residues. Germline CDR1 and CDR2: LGHDT and YNNKEL (reference sequence). J gave up 8 bases and V 0 bases, and 14 bases lay outside the gene matches.

The chain recombines TRBV28 with TRBJ2-1, with 10 bases identical to TRBD1. There are 15 residues in the CDR3. V was pared by 4 bases and J by 3 bases, with 3 bases of the junction left unmatched. Germline CDR1 reads MDHEN; CDR2 reads SYDVKM. CDR3 sequence: CASSSGQGFYNEQFF. The CDR3 bases are TGTGCCAGCAGTTCGGGACAGGGGTTCTACAATGAGCAGTTCTTC.

This chain links TRBV12-3 or TRBV12-4 with TRBJ1-1, with no clear D. The CDR3 covers 12 residues. V was shortened by 3 bases and J by 4 bases, with 6 bases between the two germline ends. The CDR3 DNA follows: TGTGCCAGCAGTTTTCCCAGCACTGAAGCTTTCTTT. Amino acid sequence: CASSFPSTEAFF.

This rearrangement joins TRBV2 to TRBJ1-1, with TRBD1 identical over 7 bases. CDR1 is SNHLY and CDR2 is FYNNEI in the germline V gene. V dropped 8 bases and J dropped 2; count of bases not matched to a gene: 8. This CDR3 has 14 residues. CDR3: CASASTGINTEAFF. CDR3 DNA sequence: TGTGCCAGCGCGTCGACAGGGATTAACACTGAAGCTTTCTTT.

This clone has a handful of counts. V and J are TRBV12-5 and TRBJ1-3; a weak D match, TRBD1 (5 bases). Germline V gene lookup returns CDR1 LGHNT and CDR2 FRNRAP. The CDR3 covers 16 residues. V was cut by 1 base and J by 0 bases, with 10 bases left in between. The CDR3 protein is CASGLGGLISGNTIYF. CDR3 coding DNA: TGTGCTAGTGGTTTGGGGGGACTGATCTCTGGAAACACCATATATTTT.